This entry lists 21 T cell receptor beta chains sequenced from one sample in a study of cytomegalovirus exposure and HLA in healthy donors (dated by TCRdb to about 2017). Library creation used the immunoSEQ multiplex PCR assay. For the multiplex PCR, a mixture combining 60 forward primers for TCR Vbeta segments and 13 reverse primers for TCR Jbeta segments was used. The source is immuneACCESS, and TCRdb retained only in-frame sequences with V and J called. Part of the clones is not carried over; for the studies checked, unresolved V genes explain less than half of this, and the remainder is unexplained. This sample holds about 130,000 clones; approximately 80% were observed only once. The ten largest account for 2% to 2.5% of the sample. Sequenced sample: PBMCs. Receptor source: a man aged 25-45 years in good health and CMV-seronegative.

The V gene is TRBV15, the J gene TRBJ2-1, with a weak D call TRBD1 (6 bases). CDR3 size: 17 residues. V gave up 4 bases and J gave up 0 bases, with 16 bases separating them. Per the germline V gene, CDR1 is LNHNV and CDR2 is YYDKDF (reference sequence). This chain's CDR3 is CATSTNGDMSSYNEQFF. CDR3 bases: TGTGCCACCAGCACAAATGGGGACATGAGCTCCTACAATGAGCAGTTCTTC.

V and J are TRBV5-4 and TRBJ2-1; 14 bases line up with TRBD2. Germline lookup yields CDR1 SGHNT and CDR2 YYREEE (reference sequence). The CDR3 has 16 amino acids. The V and J ends lost 3 bases and 7 bases, in that order; junction bases with no gene match: 6. This chain's CDR3 is CASSSGTSGRGNEQFF. The CDR3 nucleotides are TGTGCCAGCAGCTCAGGGACTAGCGGGAGAGGGAATGAGCAGTTCTTC. The variable domain in full, with the rest retrieved from reference TRBV5-4 and TRBJ2-1, is ETGVTQSPTHLIKTRGQQVTLRCSSQSGHNTVSWYQQALGQGPQFIFQYYREEENGRGNFPPRFSGLQFPNYSSELNVNALELDDSALYLCASSSGTSGRGNEQFFGPGTRLTVL.

The chain uses TRBV19 and TRBJ2-7; 8 bases agree with TRBD1. The V gene end was trimmed by 2 bases and the J gene end by 2 bases; junction bases not matched to a gene: 14. This CDR3 is 18 amino acids long. From germline, CDR1 is LNHDA and CDR2 SQIVND (reference sequence). CDR3: CASSIRGPGTGGTYEQYF. CDR3 in DNA: TGTGCCAGTAGTATAAGGGGGCCCGGGACAGGAGGGACCTACGAGCAGTACTTC.

V gene TRBV2 combines with J gene TRBJ2-3, with D possibly matching TRBD2 (6 bases). Trimming pared 7 bases from V and 5 bases from J, leaving 22 bases between. The CDR3 length is 16 residues. The germline CDR1 and CDR2 sequences are SNHLY and FYNNEI. CDR3 sequence reads: CASKWGAGQKGDTQYF. The CDR3 region has the DNA TGTGCCAGCAAATGGGGAGCGGGCCAGAAGGGAGATACGCAGTATTTT. The whole variable domain, remainder taken from reference TRBV2 and TRBJ2-3, is EPEVTQTPSHQVTQMGQEVILRCVPISNHLYFYWYRQILGQKVEFLVSFYNNEISEKSEIFDDQFSVERPDGSNFTLKIRSTKLEDSAMYFCASKWGAGQKGDTQYFGPGTRLTVL.

CDR3 DNA sequence: TGTGCCAGTTTGACTCCCTATGGCTACACCTTC. This sequence encodes CASLTPYGYTF. The V gene is TRBV6-5, the J gene TRBJ1-2; D is unresolved. This CDR3 region has 11 residues. From germline, CDR1 is MNHEY and CDR2 SVGAGI. Trimming cost V 9 bases and J 4 bases, with 9 bases left between them.

CDR3 DNA: TGTGCCAGCAGTTTACCAGGGATGATGGCTTTCTTT. Amino acid sequence: CASSLPGMMAFF. The chain uses TRBV27 and TRBJ1-1; D is possibly TRBD1 (5 bases). Germline V gives CDR1 MNHEY, CDR2 SMNVEV (reference sequence). The CDR3 extends over 12 amino acids. V was trimmed by 2 bases and J by 11 bases, leaving 12 bases between them.

The chain combines TRBV5-4 with TRBJ2-6; no clear D gene. Germline CDR1 and CDR2: SGHNT and YYREEE (reference sequence). Trimming took off 3 bases at V and 1 base at J, with 8 bases between the two ends. The CDR3 runs 15 residues. CDR3 DNA: TGTGCCAGCAGCTATATTACTTCTGGGGCCAACGTCCTGACTTTC. It codes for CASSYITSGANVLTF.

The table lists this clone with a count of one. This chain links TRBV7-9 with TRBJ2-7, with 7 bases aligning to TRBD1. Germline CDR1 SEHNR, CDR2 FQNEAQ (reference sequence). The CDR3 contains 14 residues. V lost 5 bases to trimming and J lost 2 bases; unmatched junction nucleotides: 6. CDR3 region: CASSERTGTYEQYF. CDR3 bases: TGTGCCAGCAGCGAGAGGACAGGAACCTACGAGCAGTACTTC.

The CDR3 bases are TGCGCCAGCAGCCGAGGGGGGCGGGGGGCACACAACGTCCTGACTTTC. Translation gives CASSRGGRGAHNVLTF. V gene TRBV4-1 combines with J gene TRBJ2-6; 8 nucleotides line up with TRBD2. There are 16 residues in the CDR3. Germline V lookup: CDR1 MGHRA, CDR2 YSYEKL. Trimming at V came to 4 bases and at J to 9 bases, leaving 11 bases not matched to a gene.

V usage is TRBV15 and J usage is TRBJ1-1, with no clear D. The germline CDR1 and CDR2 sequences are LNHNV and YYDKDF (reference sequence). V lost 4 bases and J lost 9, with 15 bases in between. The CDR3 length is 13 residues. The CDR3 protein is CATSIEVRDKAFF. In DNA, the CDR3 is TGTGCCACCAGCATAGAAGTCCGGGATAAAGCTTTCTTT.

The chain recombines TRBV10-3 with TRBJ2-7; tentative D call: TRBD1 (5 bases). CDR3 length: 13 amino acids. The germline V gene has CDR1 ENHRY and CDR2 SYGVKD. The germline V and J ends were trimmed by 4 bases and 4 bases, with 11 bases remaining between them. CDR3 residues: CAISARASYEQYF. The CDR3 bases are TGTGCCATCAGTGCCAGGGCTTCGTACGAGCAGTACTTC.

This chain connects TRBV6-5 to TRBJ2-7; possible D gene TRBD1, 6 bases. CDR3 length: 14 amino acids. The germline V gene has CDR1 MNHEY and CDR2 SVGAGI. Trimming removed 5 bases from V and 0 bases from J, with 11 bases in between. As DNA, the CDR3 is TGTGCCAGCAGTGCCAGGGGTAGCTCCTACGAGCAGTACTTC. Residues: CASSARGSSYEQYF.

J is TRBJ1-2 and V is TRBV28; D is undetermined. The germline V gene encodes CDR1 MDHEN and CDR2 SYDVKM. There are 11 residues in the CDR3. The ends were cut back, 6 bases at V and 8 bases at J, with 10 bases in the middle. CDR3 nucleotide sequence: TGTGCCAGCAGCTCCGAGCTAGGCTACACCTTC. Amino acids: CASSSELGYTF.

The count of this clone is one. The V call is TRBV19, the J call TRBJ1-3; perhaps TRBD1 as D (5 bases). Germline lookup yields CDR1 LNHDA and CDR2 SQIVND (reference sequence). The germline V and J ends were trimmed by 10 bases and 1 base, with 11 bases remaining between them. The CDR3 has 13 residues. CDR3 sequence reads: CATGTLSGNTIYF. CDR3 DNA: TGTGCCACCGGGACTTTGTCTGGAAACACCATATATTTT.

This rearrangement joins TRBV7-6 to TRBJ2-1; D is perhaps TRBD2 (5 bases). This CDR3 region has 13 residues. Germline CDR1 and CDR2: SGHVS and FNYEAQ. V lost 5 bases and J lost 0, with 5 bases in between. The CDR3: CASSRGSYNEQFF. In nucleotides, the CDR3 is TGTGCCAGCAGCCGGGGCTCCTACAATGAGCAGTTCTTC.

The rearrangement joins TRBV7-6 to TRBJ2-7; 8 bases line up with TRBD2. V dropped 3 bases and J dropped 0; count of bases not matched to a gene: 7. CDR3 length: 16 residues. Germline loops: CDR1 SGHVS, CDR2 FNYEAQ. The CDR3 loop reads CASSLSSGLSSYEQYF. CDR3 in DNA: TGTGCCAGCAGCTTGTCTAGCGGGCTTAGCTCCTACGAGCAGTACTTC.

J is TRBJ2-1 and V is TRBV7-2; TRBD1 matches at 8 bases. J lost 5 bases, V lost 3 bases, and 3 bases had no gene match. Looked up from germline, CDR1 is SGHTA and CDR2 is FQGNSA. This CDR3 has 14 residues. DNA of the CDR3: TGTGCCAGCAGCTTGGGGACAGGAAACAATGAGCAGTTCTTC. Its protein is CASSLGTGNNEQFF.

This chain uses TRBV29-1 with TRBJ2-1, with 9 bases identical to TRBD2. The CDR3 runs 14 residues. Germline-derived CDR1 and CDR2 are SQVTM and ANQGSEA. V was clipped by 4 bases and J by 7 bases; unmatched bases: 8. The CDR3: CSVGGASGINEQFF. The CDR3 bases are TGCAGCGTTGGGGGGGCTAGCGGGATAAATGAGCAGTTCTTC.

The chain couples TRBV30 to TRBJ2-4; maybe TRBD1 (6 bases). CDR3 length: 13 amino acids. CDR1 and CDR2 from the germline V gene are GTSNPN and SVGIG (reference sequence). Trimming left V 0 bases short and J 13 bases short, with 16 bases between. The CDR3 nucleotides read TGTGCCTGGAGTGTAGGGCAGGGGTGGTTCCAGTACTTC. This codes for CAWSVGQGWFQYF. Complete variable domain (other parts from reference TRBV30 and TRBJ2-4): SQTIHQWPATLVQPVGSPLSLECTVEGTSNPNLYWYRQAAGRGLQLLFYSVGIGQISSEVPQNLSASRPQDRQFILSSKKLLLSDSGFYLCAWSVGQGWFQYFGAGTRLSVL.

There are a few counts of this clone. The chain couples TRBV4-1 to TRBJ2-1; 7 bases agree with TRBD2. The CDR3 is made up of 15 amino acids. J lost 10 bases, V lost 0 bases, and 9 bases had no gene match. The germline V gene encodes CDR1 MGHRA and CDR2 YSYEKL. The DNA of the CDR3 is TGCGCCAGCAGCCAAGATCGATGGGGGGGATACGAGCAGTTCTTC. Protein sequence: CASSQDRWGGYEQFF.

This chain uses TRBV18 with TRBJ1-2; 8 bases line up with TRBD1. CDR1 is KGHSH, CDR2 LQKENI, per germline. This CDR3 contains 15 residues. After removal of 3 bases from V and 0 bases from J, the junction contained 3 bases not matched to a gene. CDR3 amino acids: CASSPTGETNYGYTF. The CDR3 nucleotides read TGTGCCAGCTCACCGACAGGGGAGACTAACTATGGCTACACCTTC.